What follows are 24 T cell receptor beta chains derived from one specimen sequenced in a study of regulatory T cells in long-lasting Graves disease. Stated time point: newly diagnosed GD, antithyroid drugs for less than 3 months. Making the TCR library involved RNA that had been extracted from PBMCs. To make TCR beta libraries, researchers used iRepertoire HTBI primers and Arm-PCR of CDR3 regions. TCRdb used MiXCR to reprocess the multiplex PCR reads, holding one entry per CDR3 protein. The profile shows about 620,000 distinct CDR3 sequences, 15% to 20% of them singletons. The same data also went into a second study, on T cells in Graves' hyperthyroidism and ophthalmopathy.

The source material was peripheral blood mononuclear cells (PBMCs), sampled at new diagnosis, from a patient treated with antithyroid drugs. These receptors were taken from a woman aged 25-40 years with Graves disease.

The rearrangement joins TRBV5-1 to TRBJ2-5; D gene uncertain. The CDR3 consists of 15 residues. The germline V and J ends were trimmed by 2 bases and 7 bases, with 18 bases remaining between them. Germline CDR1 reads SGHRS; CDR2 reads YFSETQ. CDR3: CASSFTSGSQATQYF. The CDR3, as DNA: TGCGCCAGCAGCTTTACGTCGGGCTCCCAGGCGACCCAGTACTTC.

This clonotype came up many times. The genes are TRBV20-1 and TRBJ1-2; the D is unclear. The CDR3 has 11 amino acids. The V end lost 0 bases, the J end lost 3 bases, and 2 bases lay between the germline ends. CDR1 is DFQATT, CDR2 SNEGSKA, per germline (reference sequence). In DNA form, the CDR3 reads TGCAGTGCTAGAGATTACTATGGCTACACCTTC. This gives the protein CSARDYYGYTF.

This chain connects TRBV28 to TRBJ2-3, with D possibly TRBD1 on 5 matching bases. The CDR3 contains 17 residues. Germline CDR1 MDHEN, CDR2 SYDVKM. Trimming shortened V by 2 bases and J by 0 bases, and 15 bases separated the two germline ends. CDR3 region: CASSLVLGQHSTDTQYF. The CDR3 region has the DNA TGTGCCAGCAGTTTAGTTTTGGGGCAGCATAGCACAGATACGCAGTATTTT.

This clonotype was recorded once. The rearrangement uses TRBV28 and TRBJ2-1; TRBD2 matches 13 bases. The germline V gene has CDR1 MDHEN and CDR2 SYDVKM. This CDR3 comprises 19 residues. J gave up 5 bases and V 1 base, and 11 bases lay outside the gene matches. The CDR3 DNA sequence: TGTGCCAGCAGTTTATTTGGACTAGCGGGAGCCGTAGCCCACAATGAGCAGTTCTTC. Its protein product is CASSLFGLAGAVAHNEQFF.

The chain couples TRBV18 to TRBJ1-1; 7 bases are shared with TRBD1. Germline CDR1 reads KGHSH; CDR2 reads LQKENI. The CDR3 is 15 amino acids. V shed 5 bases and J 4 bases; nucleotides not matched to a gene: 10. CDR3 amino acids: CASSSSQGGSTEAFF. CDR3 sequence (DNA): TGTGCCAGCTCATCGTCCCAGGGGGGGAGCACTGAAGCTTTCTTT.

A word on this clonotype: With a far larger clone one base away, a read error is the likely cause. This chain's CDR3 is CASMVEGLAGNEQYF. CDR3 nucleotides: TGTGCCAGCATGGTGGAAGGACTAGCAGGCAATGAGCAGTACTTC. This chain links TRBV2 with TRBJ2-7, with 8 bases lining up with TRBD2. Per the germline V gene, CDR1 is SNHLY and CDR2 is FYNNEI. CDR3 length: 15 amino acids. With V trimmed by 7 bases and J by 7 bases, 15 bases remained unmatched.

V usage is TRBV28 and J usage is TRBJ2-7, with 7 nucleotides matching TRBD2. CDR1 is MDHEN, CDR2 SYDVKM, per germline. This CDR3 contains 14 residues. Unmatched junction bases numbered 9, after V lost 6 bases and J lost 4 bases. The DNA of the CDR3 is TGTGCCAGCAGACCGGGACTATCCAAATACGAGCAGTACTTC. This gives the protein CASRPGLSKYEQYF.

V usage is TRBV28 and J usage is TRBJ1-2; D unresolved. Germline-derived CDR1 and CDR2 are MDHEN and SYDVKM. This CDR3 has 13 amino acids. Trimming stripped 7 bases from V and 0 bases from J, with 9 bases between. CDR3 DNA: TGTGCCAGCACCCCAAGGCCTAACTATGGCTACACCTTC. Its translation is CASTPRPNYGYTF.

This clonotype was picked up a small number of times. The chain carries TRBV6-2 or TRBV6-3 and TRBJ2-1; TRBD2 matches 10 bases. The CDR3 length is 17 residues. Losses at the gene ends were 4 bases for V and 5 bases for J; bases not matched to a gene: 11. The germline V gene encodes CDR1 MNHEY and CDR2 SVGEGT. CDR3 sequence reads: CASSSGGRAGGNNEQFF. CDR3 in DNA: TGTGCCAGCAGTTCAGGTGGTCGAGCGGGAGGGAACAATGAGCAGTTCTTC.

This chain uses TRBV29-1 with TRBJ2-1; tentatively, D is TRBD2 (5 bases). V was clipped by 3 bases and J by 5 bases, with 20 bases between them. The CDR3 is made up of 16 amino acids. CDR1 SQVTM and CDR2 ANQGSEA come from the germline V gene. The CDR3, as DNA: TGCAGCGTTGACGGGGTTGCCTATGCCCCCAACAATGAGCAGTTCTTC. It codes for CSVDGVAYAPNNEQFF.

V usage is TRBV20-1 and J usage is TRBJ2-1; TRBD2 aligns across 8 bases. This CDR3 has 16 residues. CDR1 and CDR2 from the germline V gene are DFQATT and SNEGSKA (reference sequence). With V trimmed by 5 bases and J by 10 bases, 19 bases remained unmatched. This CDR3 is CSALYPSYGRAGEQFF. The CDR3 DNA reads TGCAGTGCTTTGTATCCTAGCTACGGGAGGGCCGGGGAGCAGTTCTTC.

This clonotype was recorded many times. The CDR3 DNA reads as TGTGCCAGCAGCCTGACTAGCGGGAGGTACGAGCAGTTCTTC. Translating gives CASSLTSGRYEQFF. This chain joins TRBV7-2 and TRBJ2-1, with 13 bases identical to TRBD2. V shed 5 bases and J 10 bases; nucleotides not matched to a gene: 5. The CDR3 spans 14 residues. CDR1 and CDR2 (germline): SGHTA, FQGNSA.

Points on this clonotype: With a much larger clone just one base away, this may be a read error. CDR3: CASTPGGGGERYF. The CDR3 coding sequence is TGTGCCAGCACCCCTGGGGGGGGCGGCGAGCGGTACTTC. This chain connects TRBV2 to TRBJ2-7; tentatively, D is TRBD2 (7 bases). The CDR3 spans 13 residues. The germline gives CDR1 SNHLY, CDR2 FYNNEI.

V is TRBV6-5 and J is TRBJ2-3; D is unclear. This CDR3 region has 15 residues. With 4 bases removed from V and 4 bases from J, the gap between germline ends came to 15 bases. Germline values: CDR1 MNHEY, CDR2 SVGAGI. The CDR3 region has the DNA TGTGCCAGCAGTTTTAGTCCGGCGGACGCAGATACGCAGTATTTT. Its protein is CASSFSPADADTQYF.

A single count supports this clonotype. This chain connects TRBV12-3 or TRBV12-4 to TRBJ2-1, with 7 bases fitting TRBD1. The CDR3 runs 14 residues. Unmatched junction bases numbered 11, after V lost 6 bases and J lost 9 bases. The CDR3 here is CASSQDHRGGEQFF. The CDR3 DNA reads TGTGCCAGCAGCCAAGACCACAGGGGTGGTGAGCAGTTCTTC.

This clonotype was seen only a few times. The genes are TRBV29-1 and TRBJ2-7, with D perhaps TRBD1 (6 bases). CDR1 SQVTM and CDR2 ANQGSEA come from the germline V gene. The CDR3 extends over 11 amino acids. V lost 6 bases to trimming and J lost 6 bases, with 12 bases between them. The CDR3 bases are TGCAGCGTACGAACAGGGAGCGAGCAGTACTTC. As protein: CSVRTGSEQYF.

Ten or more counts support this clonotype. V is TRBV5-1 and J is TRBJ2-1; D might be TRBD1 or TRBD2, each matching 5 bases. In germline, CDR1 is SGHRS, CDR2 YFSETQ. Trimming took off 6 bases at V and 5 bases at J, with 12 bases between the two ends. CDR3 length: 13 amino acids. Written as DNA, the CDR3 is TGCGCCAGCAACTCGGGGACCGACAATGAGCAGTTCTTC. Translated: CASNSGTDNEQFF.

Ten or more counts support this clonotype. The rearrangement links TRBV12-3 or TRBV12-4 to TRBJ1-2, with a tentative D call TRBD1 (6 bases). V gave up 3 bases and J gave up 4 bases, with 15 bases separating them. CDR3 length: 15 amino acids. This chain's CDR3 is CASSLGTRPLYGYTF. The CDR3 DNA reads TGTGCCAGCAGTTTGGGGACAAGACCACTCTATGGCTACACCTTC.

J is TRBJ2-5 and V is TRBV27; 11 nucleotides agree with TRBD2. Germline V gene data show CDR1 as MNHEY and CDR2 as SMNVEV (reference sequence). With V trimmed by 4 bases and J by 4 bases, 5 bases remained unmatched. CDR3 length equals 15 residues. The CDR3 sequence is CASSSLAGGAETQYF. CDR3 sequence (DNA): TGTGCCAGCAGTTCCCTAGCGGGAGGCGCAGAGACCCAGTACTTC.

The chain combines TRBV7-9 with TRBJ1-1, with a tentative D call TRBD1 (6 bases). The CDR3 covers 13 residues. The ends were cut back, 1 base at V and 6 bases at J, with 9 bases in the middle. Germline-derived CDR1 and CDR2 are SEHNR and FQNEAQ (reference sequence). The CDR3 DNA is TGTGCCAGCAGCTTAGGGGGGGCGGCTGAAGCTTTCTTT. Protein sequence: CASSLGGAAEAFF. Supplemented by reference TRBV7-9 and TRBJ1-1, the full variable domain reads DTGVSQNPRHKITKRGQNVTFRCDPISEHNRLYWYRQTLGQGPEFLTYFQNEAQLEKSRLLSDRFSAERPKGSFSTLEIQRTEQGDSAMYLCASSLGGAAEAFFGQGTRLTVV.

This clonotype has at least ten counts. The V and J genes are TRBV28 and TRBJ2-1; TRBD1 matches at 9 bases. The CDR3 is made up of 15 amino acids. V lost 6 bases, J lost 8 bases, and 11 bases stayed unmatched. The germline CDR1 and CDR2 sequences are MDHEN and SYDVKM. CDR3 DNA sequence: TGTGCCAGCAGCCCGGGACAGGGAAATTTGTATGAGCAGTTCTTC. It encodes CASSPGQGNLYEQFF.

Of note for this clonotype: A junction boundary mismatches the germline segment, possibly from a read error. The CDR3 DNA sequence: TGTGCTAGCAGCTCAACCCGGACAGGGATCAATGAGCAGTTCTTC. Amino acids: CASSSTRTGINEQFF. J is TRBJ2-1 and V is TRBV7-7, with 8 bases lining up with TRBD1. CDR3 size: 15 residues. Germline V gene sequence: CDR1 SSHAT, CDR2 FNYEAQ (reference sequence).

This clonotype has a count of ten or more. V usage is TRBV6-1 and J usage is TRBJ1-6; D is perhaps TRBD1 (5 bases). V shed 4 bases and J shed 5 bases, with 6 bases lying between them. Germline CDR1 reads MNHNS; CDR2 reads SASEGT. The CDR3 covers 13 residues. The CDR3, as DNA: TGTGCCAGCAGTGGGGGGAATAATTCACCCCTCCACTTT. It specifies CASSGGNNSPLHF.

Only a few counts were recorded for this clonotype. This chain uses TRBV28 with TRBJ1-2, with D possibly TRBD1 on 5 matching bases. The CDR3 has 14 amino acids. Germline loops: CDR1 MDHEN, CDR2 SYDVKM. Between the trimmed V and J ends, which lost 6 bases and 5 bases, there was a span of 16 bases. In nucleotides, the CDR3 is TGTGCCAGCAGCCAGTCAGGGCTGGGGTATGGCTACACCTTC. It codes for CASSQSGLGYGYTF.